A single T cell receptor (beta chain) is shown here with its context. In the original workflow: Quantification of nucleated cells was approximated via reference gene primer amplification. This table comes from immunoSEQ multiplex PCR, and its TCRdb copy is limited to in-frame clones, with some not included. The V and J calls and clone size come from that table; D and trimming were worked out from the DNA. The table has tens of thousands of clones, about nine tenths seen once. This entry comes from a study of blood T cell repertoires in COVID-19. Whole-study context: Material from acute and convalescent COVID-19 was sourced from the United States, Italy and Spain.

Germline trimming cut 4 bases from V and 4 bases from J; bases unmatched to any gene: 5. The CDR3 sequence is 15 residues long. Looked up from germline, CDR1 is MNHEY and CDR2 is SVGAGI. The chain joins TRBV6-5 to TRBJ1-5; the match to TRBD1 covers 9 bases. This TCR derives from a human donor in a cohort sampled during active COVID-19. Sequenced: peripheral blood. The CDR3 DNA sequence: TGTGCCAGCAGTTTCGGGACAGGGATGAATCAGCCCCAGCATTTT. Translation gives CASSFGTGMNQPQHF.